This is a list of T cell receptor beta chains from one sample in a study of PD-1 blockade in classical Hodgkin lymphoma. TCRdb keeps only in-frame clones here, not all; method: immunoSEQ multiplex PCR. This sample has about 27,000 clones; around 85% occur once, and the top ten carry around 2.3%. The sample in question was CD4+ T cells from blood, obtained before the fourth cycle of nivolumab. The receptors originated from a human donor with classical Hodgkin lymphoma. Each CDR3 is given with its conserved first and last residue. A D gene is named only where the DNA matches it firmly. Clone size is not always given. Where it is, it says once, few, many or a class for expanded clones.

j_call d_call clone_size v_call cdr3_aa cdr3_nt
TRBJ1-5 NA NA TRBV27 CASSLARDQPQHF TGTGCCAGCAGTTTGGCGAGAGATCAGCCCCAGCATTTT
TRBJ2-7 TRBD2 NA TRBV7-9 CASSLTSGSYEQYF TGTGCCAGCAGCTTAACTAGCGGCAGCTACGAGCAGTACTTC
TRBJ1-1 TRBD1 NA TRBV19 CASSINRQGTEAFF TGTGCCAGTAGTATAAACCGACAGGGCACTGAAGCTTTCTTT
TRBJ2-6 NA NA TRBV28 CASSMTAGANVLTF TGTGCCAGCAGTATGACGGCTGGGGCCAACGTCCTGACTTTC
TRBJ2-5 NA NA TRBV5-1 CASSLVFGTSQETQYF TGCGCCAGCAGCTTGGTTTTCGGGACATCTCAAGAGACCCAGTACTTC
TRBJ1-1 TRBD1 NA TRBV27 CASSHTGGRSPEAFF TGTGCCAGCAGTCACACAGGGGGCCGGAGTCCCGAAGCTTTCTTT
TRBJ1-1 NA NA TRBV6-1 CASPKRAGTEAFF TGTGCCAGCCCAAAAAGGGCAGGCACTGAAGCTTTCTTT
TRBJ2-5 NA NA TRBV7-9 CASSLTATVQETQYF TGTGCCAGCAGCTTAACGGCTACCGTACAAGAGACCCAGTACTTC
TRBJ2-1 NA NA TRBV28 CASSLEGRYNEQFF TGTGCCAGCAGTTTGGAAGGTCGCTACAATGAGCAGTTCTTC
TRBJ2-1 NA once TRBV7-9 CASSPPGSHMGNEQFF TGTGCCAGCAGCCCGCCGGGCTCCCATATGGGCAATGAGCAGTTCTTC
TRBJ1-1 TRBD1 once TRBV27 CASSPGTGAQNTEAFF TGTGCCAGCAGTCCAGGGACAGGGGCCCAGAACACTGAAGCTTTCTTT
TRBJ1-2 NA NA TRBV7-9 CAIPQGSREASYGYTF TGTGCCATCCCGCAGGGTAGCAGGGAAGCCTCCTATGGCTACACCTTC
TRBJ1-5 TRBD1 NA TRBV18 CASSPGAGTVRNQPQHF TGTGCCAGCTCACCTGGGGCCGGGACAGTTCGCAATCAGCCCCAGCATTTT
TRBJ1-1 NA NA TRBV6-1 CATQNHGGVITEAFF TGTGCCACCCAGAACCATGGGGGGGTGATCACTGAAGCTTTCTTT
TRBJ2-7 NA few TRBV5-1 CASSPFAPEWDEQYF TGCGCCAGCAGCCCATTCGCCCCGGAGTGGGACGAGCAGTACTTC
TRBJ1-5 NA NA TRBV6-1 CASSALVGTAFNQPQHF TGTGCCAGCAGTGCACTTGTAGGAACAGCTTTCAATCAGCCCCAGCATTTT
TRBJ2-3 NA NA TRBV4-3 CASSQEFGGYSTDTQYF TGCGCCAGCAGCCAAGAGTTTGGCGGTTATAGCACAGATACGCAGTATTTT
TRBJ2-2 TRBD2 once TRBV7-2 CASSLTGGQTGELFF TGTGCCAGCAGCTTAACGGGAGGGCAAACCGGGGAGCTGTTTTTT
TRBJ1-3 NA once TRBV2 CASSKSASISGNAIYF TGTGCCAGCAGCAAGTCCGCGTCCATCTCTGGAAACGCCATATATTTT
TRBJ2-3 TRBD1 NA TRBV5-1 CASSLAKGTGGADTQYF TGCGCCAGCAGCTTGGCCAAGGGGACAGGGGGAGCAGATACGCAGTATTTT
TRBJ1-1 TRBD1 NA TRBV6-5 CASSRYRDSSGAFF TGTGCCAGCAGTCGTTACCGGGACAGCTCAGGGGCTTTCTTT
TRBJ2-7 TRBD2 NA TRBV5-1 CASKGTSGSPYEQYF TGCGCCAGCAAGGGGACTAGCGGGAGCCCCTACGAGCAGTACTTC
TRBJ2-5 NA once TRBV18 CASSRGDIIGQETQYF TGTGCCAGCTCACGAGGTGATATAATCGGCCAAGAGACCCAGTACTTC
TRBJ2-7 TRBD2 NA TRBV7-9 CASSNPGGLAVFEQYF TGTGCCAGCAGCAACCCCGGAGGACTAGCGGTGTTTGAGCAGTACTTC
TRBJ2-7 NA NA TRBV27 CASSPHGTNTYEQYF TGTGCCAGCAGTCCGCACGGGACGAATACCTACGAGCAGTACTTC